Listed below are T cell receptor beta chains from one sample, sequenced in a study of shared clonotypes between healthy human individuals. Only in-frame clones appear in the TCRdb table, and some are missing; sequencing was by immunoSEQ multiplex PCR. The sample includes 1.4 million or so clones, around 98.5% of them seen just once. Sequencing input: naive CD4+ T cells sorted from blood. These TCRs come from a man younger than 45 in good health. The conserved cysteine and the conserved F or W are not part of the CDR3 here. Each record gives: clone size, J gene, V gene, CDR3 protein. Some rows have no size entry. The others give once, few or many, or a class for an expanded clone.

clone_size: .; j_call: TRBJ2-1; v_call: TRBV11-2; cdr3_aa: ASSEVTGTGANEQF
clone_size: .; j_call: TRBJ2-7; v_call: TRBV10-3; cdr3_aa: AIRGGGVPVEQY
clone_size: .; j_call: TRBJ2-7; v_call: TRBV9; cdr3_aa: ASSGHGTGTTEQY
clone_size: .; j_call: TRBJ2-1; v_call: TRBV5-1; cdr3_aa: ASSLDYYNEQF
clone_size: .; j_call: TRBJ2-6; v_call: TRBV19; cdr3_aa: ASSIQGSGANVLT
clone_size: once; j_call: TRBJ2-3; v_call: TRBV4-1; cdr3_aa: ASSQDWGTSTDTQY
clone_size: .; j_call: TRBJ1-1; v_call: TRBV9; cdr3_aa: ASSAAGANTEAF
clone_size: .; j_call: TRBJ2-3; v_call: TRBV5-1; cdr3_aa: ASSPGLLVDTDTQY
clone_size: once; j_call: TRBJ1-3; v_call: TRBV11-2; cdr3_aa: ASSLVAGRRGNTIY
clone_size: .; j_call: TRBJ2-2; v_call: TRBV2; cdr3_aa: ASSESRDYYTGELF
clone_size: .; j_call: TRBJ2-7; v_call: TRBV6-6; cdr3_aa: ASIYSGAYEQY